Shown below are 23 T cell receptor beta chains from a single sample sequenced in a study of blood T cells in healthy people across ages. Then a second PCR, running roughly 7 to 12 cycles, was carried out with a sample-barcoded 5' primer and a J-beta primer mix. TCRdb independently ran MiXCR on the 5' RACE reads; one entry per CDR3 protein. The repertoire consists of fewer than 800,000 distinct CDR3 sequences, with 32% occurring once and the leading ten covering approximately 15%. Sample: blood. The origin of the receptors is a woman of 80 years or more in good health.

This clonotype was observed many times. The V gene is TRBV29-1, the J gene TRBJ2-1; no clear D. In germline, CDR1 is SQVTM, CDR2 ANQGSEA. Trimming took off 6 bases at V and 6 bases at J, with 12 bases between the two ends. The CDR3 loop spans 12 amino acids. DNA for the CDR3: TGCAGCGTGGAGCCTGGGGTCAATGAGCAGTTCTTC. Translated, it gives CSVEPGVNEQFF.

In its sample, this clonotype was seen many times. J is TRBJ2-7 and V is TRBV29-1; 10 bases align to TRBD1. Germline-derived CDR1 and CDR2 are SQVTM and ANQGSEA. The CDR3 sequence is 13 residues long. V lost 6 bases and J lost 0; bases outside the gene matches: 2. The CDR3 DNA sequence: TGCAGCGTCCGGACAGGGGGCTCCTACGAGCAGTACTTC. Amino acid sequence: CSVRTGGSYEQYF.

This clonotype occurred many times. The chain uses TRBV7-9 and TRBJ1-2, with D possibly being TRBD1 (6 bases). Germline V lookup: CDR1 SEHNR, CDR2 FQNEAQ (reference sequence). V dropped 1 base and J dropped 8 bases, with 14 bases sitting between them. This CDR3 is 14 amino acids long. DNA for the CDR3: TGTGCCAGCAGCTTAGATGTCAGGGGTCAGGGCTACACCTTC. Protein product: CASSLDVRGQGYTF.

This clonotype was counted once. V gene TRBV29-1 combines with J gene TRBJ2-7, with D perhaps TRBD2 (6 bases). V dropped 7 bases and J dropped 3 bases, with 16 bases sitting between them. This CDR3 spans 13 amino acids. Germline V gives CDR1 SQVTM, CDR2 ANQGSEA. CDR3 DNA sequence: TGCAGCGCCCGTTCGGGGGAGCTCTACGAGCAGTACTTC. Amino acid sequence: CSARSGELYEQYF.

This clonotype showed up many times. J is TRBJ2-7 and V is TRBV4-3; TRBD1 agrees at 9 bases. This CDR3 contains 15 residues. Germline V lookup: CDR1 LGHNA, CDR2 YSLEER. The ends lost 3 bases at V and 2 bases at J; junction bases unmatched: 5. The chain's CDR3 is CASSQGDRAAYEQYF. The CDR3 DNA follows: TGCGCCAGCAGCCAGGGGGACAGGGCCGCCTACGAGCAGTACTTC.

This clonotype appeared a few times. The chain is built from TRBV30 and TRBJ1-6, with 7 bases lining up with TRBD1. Trimming at V came to 1 base and at J to 10 bases, leaving 10 bases not matched to a gene. Germline CDR1 reads GTSNPN; CDR2 reads SVGIG (reference sequence). The CDR3 extends over 15 amino acids. CDR3 amino acids: CAWSASTGSRSPLHF. The CDR3 DNA reads as TGTGCCTGGAGTGCCTCGACAGGGAGTAGATCACCCCTCCACTTT.

Details on this clonotype: A read error may be the cause here, since a much bigger clone is one base away. The chain combines TRBV30 with TRBJ1-5, with D possibly TRBD1 on 5 matching bases. The CDR3 spans 13 residues. Per the germline V gene, CDR1 is GTSNPN and CDR2 is SVGIG (reference sequence). V was pared by 0 bases and J by 3 bases, with 6 bases between. The CDR3 is CAWSVQANQPQHF. CDR3 bases: TGTGCCTGGAGTGTACAGGCCAATCAGCCCCAGCATTTT.

This clonotype was seen repeatedly, ten times or more. The chain links TRBV11-2 to TRBJ2-7; D not resolved. V was trimmed by 1 base and J by 0 bases, leaving 10 bases between them. Germline V gene lookup returns CDR1 SGHAT and CDR2 FQNNGV. The CDR3 is made up of 15 amino acids. The CDR3 nucleotides read TGTGCCAGCAGCTTAGGGCCCCTACCCTCCTACGAGCAGTACTTC. It codes for CASSLGPLPSYEQYF. The full variable domain, its missing parts supplied by reference TRBV11-2 and TRBJ2-7, is EAGVAQSPRYKIIEKRQSVAFWCNPISGHATLYWYQQILGQGPKLLIQFQNNGVVDDSQLPKDRFSAERLKGVDSTLKIQPAKLEDSAVYLCASSLGPLPSYEQYFGPGTRLTVT.

The chain links TRBV14 to TRBJ2-5, with a possible D match to TRBD2 (6 bases). Germline V gives CDR1 SGHDN, CDR2 FVKESK. Trimming cost V 3 bases and J 11 bases, with 16 bases left between them. This CDR3 comprises 13 residues. The CDR3 loop is CASSHGWGDEQYF. The CDR3 DNA is TGTGCCAGCAGCCATGGATGGGGGGATGAGCAGTACTTC.

There are many counts of this clonotype. This sequence joins TRBV20-1 and TRBJ2-1, with D unclear. This CDR3 comprises 14 residues. Germline V gene data show CDR1 as DFQATT and CDR2 as SNEGSKA (reference sequence). V gave up 5 bases and J gave up 4 bases, with 15 bases separating them. The DNA of the CDR3 is TGCAGTGCTGCAAGAGGATCCCGTTACAATGAGCAGTTCTTC. Translating it yields CSAARGSRYNEQFF.

V gene TRBV28 combines with J gene TRBJ1-5, with a possible D match to TRBD1 (6 bases). CDR1 MDHEN and CDR2 SYDVKM come from the germline V gene. The length of the CDR3 is 16 residues. V was clipped by 3 bases and J by 1 base, with 13 bases between them. In nucleotides, the CDR3 is TGTGCCAGCAGTTTTGGGACATTACAAAGCAATCAGCCCCAGCATTTT. Protein product: CASSFGTLQSNQPQHF.

This clonotype was observed at least ten times. The chain is built from TRBV20-1 and TRBJ2-3; 7 bases match TRBD2. This CDR3 has 17 residues. Trimming at V came to 1 base and at J to 2 bases, leaving 12 bases not matched to a gene. Germline loops: CDR1 DFQATT, CDR2 SNEGSKA (reference sequence). CDR3 loop: CSARVSEASGYTDTQYF. The CDR3 nucleotides are TGCAGTGCTAGAGTCTCCGAGGCTAGCGGATACACAGATACGCAGTATTTT.

CDR3 in amino acids: CSARDLRGRENEQFF. The DNA of the CDR3 is TGCAGTGCTAGAGATTTGCGCGGGAGGGAAAATGAGCAGTTCTTC. V and J are TRBV20-1 and TRBJ2-1, with 9 bases that match TRBD2. V dropped 0 bases and J dropped 7; count of bases not matched to a gene: 7. The CDR3 length is 15 residues. Germline loops: CDR1 DFQATT, CDR2 SNEGSKA (reference sequence).

This clonotype was counted a few times. This rearrangement joins TRBV19 to TRBJ2-3; D unclear. CDR1 and CDR2 from the germline V gene are LNHDA and SQIVND (reference sequence). The CDR3 has 13 residues. The ends were cut back, 5 bases at V and 3 bases at J, with 9 bases in the middle. The CDR3 is CASSSLETDTQYF. The DNA for the CDR3 is TGTGCCAGTAGTTCCCTGGAAACAGATACGCAGTATTTT.

This clonotype occurred many times. The chain employs TRBV29-1 and TRBJ2-7, with D perhaps TRBD1 (5 bases). The germline V and J ends were trimmed by 4 bases and 2 bases, with 9 bases remaining between them. The CDR3 is made up of 12 amino acids. CDR1 is SQVTM, CDR2 ANQGSEA, per germline. CDR3: CSVGDSTYEQYF. The DNA of the CDR3 is TGCAGCGTTGGCGACAGCACCTACGAGCAGTACTTC.

The chain has TRBV29-1 and TRBJ2-5; D not resolved. This CDR3 has 10 residues. Germline loops: CDR1 SQVTM, CDR2 ANQGSEA. The V end lost 5 bases, the J end lost 11 bases, and 12 bases lay between the germline ends. CDR3 loop: CSVWQGGQYF. The CDR3 DNA follows: TGCAGCGTTTGGCAAGGTGGGCAGTACTTC.

This chain joins TRBV12-3 or TRBV12-4 and TRBJ2-3; D uncertain. There are 15 residues in the CDR3. V was cut by 3 bases and J by 11 bases, with 21 bases left in between. This CDR3 reads CASSFYRVTTDVQYF. The CDR3 region has the DNA TGTGCCAGCAGTTTCTATCGGGTGACAACAGATGTGCAGTATTTT.

As to this clonotype: One end of the junction fails to match germline, which may point to a read error. The CDR3 region is CASSQAGGAREAQYF. In DNA, the CDR3 is TGTGCCAGCAGCCAAGCGGGGGGGGCCCGAGAGGCCCAGTACTTC. V is TRBV3-1 and J is TRBJ2-5, with TRBD2 identical over 8 bases. Germline values: CDR1 LGHDT, CDR2 YNNKEL (reference sequence). This CDR3 is 15 amino acids long.

This clonotype appeared many times. The chain recombines TRBV12-3 or TRBV12-4 with TRBJ1-2; perhaps TRBD1 as D (6 bases). The V and J ends lost 6 bases and 2 bases respectively, with 13 bases between them. This CDR3 comprises 14 residues. The CDR3 DNA sequence: TGTGCCAGCAGCATGGACAGCAAAAACTATGGCTACACCTTC. Amino acid sequence: CASSMDSKNYGYTF.

This clonotype was recorded only once. The rearrangement uses TRBV28 and TRBJ1-2; possible D gene TRBD1, 6 bases. With 1 base removed from V and 5 bases from J, the gap between germline ends came to 23 bases. Looked up from germline, CDR1 is MDHEN and CDR2 is SYDVKM. The CDR3 has 18 amino acids. The CDR3 sequence is CASSLFEKRTASGYGYTF. CDR3 sequence (DNA): TGTGCCAGCAGTTTATTCGAAAAACGGACAGCAAGCGGGTATGGCTACACCTTC.

This clonotype has a count of ten or more. The rearrangement joins TRBV9 to TRBJ2-1; weak D call: TRBD2 (5 bases). The CDR3 loop spans 15 amino acids. Germline V gene lookup returns CDR1 SGDLS and CDR2 YYNGEE. V lost 0 bases, J lost 8 bases, and 15 bases lay in between. The CDR3 here is CASSVDPTGLDEQFF. The CDR3 nucleotides are TGTGCCAGCAGCGTAGACCCGACGGGGTTGGATGAGCAGTTCTTC.

This sequence joins TRBV6-2 or TRBV6-3 and TRBJ2-1; no firm D call. Trimming cost V 6 bases and J 8 bases, with 5 bases left between them. Germline loops: CDR1 MNHEY, CDR2 SVGEGT. The CDR3 runs 10 residues. The CDR3 spells CASRDYEQFF. The CDR3 nucleotides are TGTGCCAGCAGAGATTATGAGCAGTTCTTC.

The sample holds many counts of this clonotype. The V call is TRBV5-1, the J call TRBJ2-7; D gene uncertain. V shed 2 bases and J shed 6 bases, with 9 bases lying between them. Germline loops: CDR1 SGHRS, CDR2 YFSETQ. The CDR3 is 12 residues long. The CDR3 DNA reads TGCGCCAGCAGCTTCCCCAATTCCGAGCAGTACTTC. This sequence encodes CASSFPNSEQYF.